These T cell receptor beta chains were read from a single sample in a study of lymphopenia after photon versus proton radiotherapy. The data were produced by immunoSEQ multiplex PCR, yet TCRdb's version contains in-frame clones alone and is incomplete. The table lists some 64,000 clones, roughly 87% of them singletons. Sequenced here: peripheral blood, sampled from a patient treated with proton-based radiotherapy. The source of these receptors is a man older than 75 with esophageal cancer. Each CDR3 is given with its conserved first and last residue. D genes are given only for firm matches. For some rows the clone size is stated as once, few or many, or as a class when expanded; others skip it.

CASSYEPSGTVYGYTF	TGTGCCAGCAGTTACGAACCTTCCGGGACGGTTTATGGCTACACCTTC	.	.	TRBV6-5	TRBJ1-2
CASSLATDSSYEQYF	TGCGCCAGCAGCTTGGCGACGGATAGCTCCTACGAGCAGTACTTC	.	.	TRBV5-1	TRBJ2-7
CASSLNGGDTEAFF	TGTGCCAGCAGCTTAAATGGGGGGGACACTGAAGCTTTCTTT	.	.	TRBV11-2	TRBJ1-1
CASSKPHGEVTGYTF	TGTGCCAGTAGTAAGCCCCATGGGGAAGTCACCGGCTACACCTTC	.	once	TRBV19	TRBJ1-2
CASSEVVRQLYGYTF	TGCGCCAGCAGTGAGGTTGTGAGACAGCTCTATGGCTACACCTTC	.	few	TRBV10-1	TRBJ1-2
CAISESRAGEAFF	TGTGCCATCAGTGAGTCGAGGGCCGGTGAAGCTTTCTTT	.	.	TRBV10-3	TRBJ1-1
CASSVRGSAGQPQHF	TGTGCCAGCAGCGTAAGAGGGTCCGCGGGTCAGCCCCAGCATTTT	.	once	TRBV9	TRBJ1-5
CASGLTSGGPINEQFF	TGTGCTAGTGGTTTGACTAGCGGGGGCCCTATCAATGAGCAGTTCTTC	TRBD2	.	TRBV12-5	TRBJ2-1
CASSGPAQPQHF	TGTGCCAGCAGCGGACCCGCTCAGCCCCAGCATTTT	.	.	TRBV7-9	TRBJ1-5
CASSVPSEGEKLFF	TGTGCCAGCTCAGTCCCTTCGGAGGGGGAAAAACTGTTTTTT	.	.	TRBV7-2	TRBJ1-4
CASSATGRRVRETQYF	TGTGCCAGCAGCGCTACGGGACGCAGGGTCCGGGAGACCCAGTACTTC	.	.	TRBV7-8	TRBJ2-5
CASSEALRGYEKLFF	TGTGCCAGCAGTGAAGCGCTTCGAGGTTATGAAAAACTGTTTTTT	.	once	TRBV6-1	TRBJ1-4
CASSGTGEVYEQYF	TGTGCCAGCAGCGGGACAGGGGAGGTCTACGAGCAGTACTTC	TRBD1	once	TRBV6-5	TRBJ2-7
CASSLAVETQYF	TGTGCCAGCAGCTTAGCGGTGGAGACCCAGTACTTC	.	.	TRBV7-2	TRBJ2-5
CASSSGGSTAGELFF	TGTGCCAGCAGCTCAGGGGGGTCTACGGCCGGGGAGCTGTTTTTT	.	.	TRBV11-3	TRBJ2-2
CASSELKVGTEAFF	TGCGCCAGCAGCGAGTTGAAGGTGGGCACTGAAGCTTTCTTT	.	few	TRBV10-2	TRBJ1-1
CASSLVTPEAFF	TGCGCCAGCAGCTTGGTAACACCAGAAGCTTTCTTT	.	.	TRBV5-1	TRBJ1-1
CASSYGNSPLHF	TGTGCCAGCAGTTACGGGAATTCACCCCTCCACTTT	.	few	TRBV2	TRBJ1-6
CASSLAAAPEQYF	TGTGCCAGCAGCTTAGCGGCAGCCCCCGAGCAGTACTTC	.	.	TRBV7-2	TRBJ2-7
CAWSSRISYEQYF	TGTGCCTGGAGCAGCAGGATCTCCTACGAGCAGTACTTC	.	.	TRBV30	TRBJ2-7
CASSLAGGDEAFF	TGTGCCAGCAGCTTGGCCGGGGGGGATGAAGCTTTCTTT	.	.	TRBV5-4	TRBJ1-1
CASSQEGVGQLNTEAFF	TGCGCCAGCAGCCAAGAAGGCGTCGGACAACTGAACACTGAAGCTTTCTTT	.	.	TRBV4-3	TRBJ1-1
CASLGDYRLGGEQFF	TGTGCCAGCCTTGGGGACTACCGCCTTGGAGGTGAGCAGTTCTTC	TRBD2	.	TRBV27	TRBJ2-1
CASSTYAGGTSTDTQYF	TGTGCCAGCAGTACCTACGCCGGAGGGACCAGCACAGATACGCAGTATTTT	.	.	TRBV27	TRBJ2-3
CASSPRTAVLVNTEAFF	TGTGCCAGCAGCCCTCGGACGGCGGTCCTCGTGAACACTGAAGCTTTCTTT	.	.	TRBV7-2	TRBJ1-1
CASSMAAGGVGPQHF	TGTGCCAGTAGTATGGCGGCAGGGGGGGTTGGGCCCCAGCATTTT	TRBD1	.	TRBV19	TRBJ1-5
CASSEVGSRAETQYF	TGTGCCAGCAGTGAAGTGGGCAGTCGAGCGGAGACCCAGTACTTC	.	.	TRBV6-1	TRBJ2-5
CASSQGRAAIENIQYF	TGCGCCAGCAGCCAAGGACGGGCAGCGATCGAAAACATTCAGTACTTC	.	few	TRBV4-3	TRBJ2-4
CASSLLGYEQYF	TGTGCCAGCAGCTTGTTGGGCTACGAGCAGTACTTC	.	.	TRBV7-2	TRBJ2-7
CASSSEGNYGYTF	TGTGCCAGCAGTTCGGAAGGGAACTATGGCTACACCTTC	.	few	TRBV5-4	TRBJ1-2
CASSFGGSDYNEQFF	TGTGCCAGCAGCTTTGGCGGGAGTGATTACAATGAGCAGTTCTTC	TRBD2	.	TRBV11-2	TRBJ2-1
CASSLSRGGAYSTQYF	TGTGCCAGCAGCTTGAGTCGCGGGGGGGCCTATTCTACGCAGTATTTT	TRBD2	.	TRBV5-8	TRBJ2-3
CASSATGEGNQPQHF	TGTGCCAGCAGTGCGACAGGGGAGGGAAATCAGCCCCAGCATTTT	TRBD1	.	TRBV6-1	TRBJ1-5
CASSPGGHSYEQYF	TGTGCCAGCAGTCCAGGGGGGCACTCCTACGAGCAGTACTTC	.	once	TRBV5-8	TRBJ2-7
CASSSQGGDQPQHF	TGTGCCAGCAGCTCGCAGGGGGGGGATCAGCCCCAGCATTTT	TRBD1	.	TRBV7-2	TRBJ1-5
CASSQVRENTEAFF	TGCGCCAGCAGCCAAGTCCGAGAAAACACTGAAGCTTTCTTT	.	.	TRBV4-1	TRBJ1-1
CASSYPGGRNTEAFF	TGTGCCAGCAGTTACCCAGGCGGTAGGAACACTGAAGCTTTCTTT	.	once	TRBV6-5	TRBJ1-1
CASSQQANTEAFF	TGTGCCAGCTCTCAACAGGCGAACACTGAAGCTTTCTTT	.	few	TRBV18	TRBJ1-1
CASSLGGGSTEAFF	TGCGCCAGCAGCTTGGGTGGGGGCAGCACTGAAGCTTTCTTT	.	.	TRBV5-1	TRBJ1-1
CASSLSTGGWGYGYTF	TGTGCCAGCAGCTTAAGCACAGGGGGCTGGGGCTATGGCTACACCTTC	TRBD1	.	TRBV7-6	TRBJ1-2
CASRETSGRGTYEQYF	TGTGCCAGTAGGGAGACTAGCGGGAGAGGTACCTACGAGCAGTACTTC	TRBD2	.	TRBV19	TRBJ2-7
CASRDLYNEQFF	TGTGCCAGCCGGGACTTATACAATGAGCAGTTCTTC	.	.	TRBV2	TRBJ2-1
CAIRDLTGLGTEAFF	TGTGCCATCAGAGACCTTACAGGGTTGGGGACTGAAGCTTTCTTT	.	.	TRBV10-3	TRBJ1-1
CASSTRDGSYGYTF	TGTGCCAGCAGCACGCGGGACGGATCCTATGGCTACACCTTC	.	.	TRBV7-9	TRBJ1-2
CASKTIDTVQETQYF	TGTGCCAGCAAGACGATAGACACGGTACAAGAGACCCAGTACTTC	.	once	TRBV19	TRBJ2-5
CASSQERNNYGYTF	TGTGCCAGCAGCCAAGAACGGAATAACTATGGCTACACCTTC	.	.	TRBV4-2	TRBJ1-2
CASSLLGRTGGYTF	TGTGCCAGCAGTTTATTAGGGAGGACGGGGGGCTACACCTTC	.	.	TRBV27	TRBJ1-2
CASSQDRGSGANVLTF	TGCGCCAGCAGCCAAGATCGGGGATCTGGGGCCAACGTCCTGACTTTC	.	.	TRBV4-3	TRBJ2-6
CASSIFRVAESTDTQYF	TGTGCCAGTAGTATTTTTAGGGTAGCGGAGAGCACAGATACGCAGTATTTT	.	.	TRBV19	TRBJ2-3
CSVSGGEKLFF	TGCAGCGTTTCGGGGGGTGAAAAACTGTTTTTT	.	.	TRBV29-1	TRBJ1-4
CATRARGGEKLFF	TGTGCCACCAGGGCCCGGGGGGGTGAAAAACTGTTTTTT	.	.	TRBV10-3	TRBJ1-4
CASSLGAIGELFF	TGTGCCAGCAGCTTAGGGGCGATCGGGGAGCTGTTTTTT	.	.	TRBV7-2	TRBJ2-2
CASSYPQGGYTF	TGTGCCAGCAGTTACCCCCAAGGGGGCTACACCTTC	.	.	TRBV6-6	TRBJ1-2
CASSEGGGRLYNEQFF	TGTGCCAGCAGTGAAGGGGGAGGGCGGCTTTACAATGAGCAGTTCTTC	TRBD2	.	TRBV6-1	TRBJ2-1
CASSPGTRDEQYF	TGCGCCAGCAGCCCGGGGACTCGGGACGAGCAGTACTTC	.	.	TRBV4-1	TRBJ2-7
CASSPNPGANVLTF	TGTGCCAGCTCACCGAACCCCGGGGCCAACGTCCTGACTTTC	.	.	TRBV18	TRBJ2-6
CASSLSGPLEAFF	TGTGCCAGCAGTTTATCGGGACCGTTAGAAGCTTTCTTT	.	.	TRBV27	TRBJ1-1